This TCR beta chain was captured in a study of T-cell memory formation after mild COVID-19. Findings and limits, study-wide: CM and EM subsets held most contracting CD4+ clones; EMRA held CD8+ ones.

This clonotype was observed at least ten times. No antigen is known for it. The CDR3 is 14 residues long. Between the trimmed V and J ends, which lost 1 base and 0 bases, there was a span of 4 bases. Germline lookup yields CDR1 DFQATT and CDR2 SNEGSKA (reference sequence). TCRdb independently ran MiXCR on the 5' RACE reads; one entry per CDR3 protein. The sample has just over 200,000 distinct CDR3 sequences; 7.5% to 10% are singletons. Sequencing was done on a sample of PBMCs or a T cell subset sorted from them (not recorded which). The chain employs TRBV20-1 and TRBJ1-6; D is ambiguous. The clonotype comes from a man between 18 and 29 years old who had mild COVID-19 (a few samples of this study predate the infection). Cell type and time point are not known. The CDR3 DNA is TGCAGTGCTAGAGCCAGCTCCTATAATTCACCCCTCCACTTT. Its translation: CSARASSYNSPLHF.